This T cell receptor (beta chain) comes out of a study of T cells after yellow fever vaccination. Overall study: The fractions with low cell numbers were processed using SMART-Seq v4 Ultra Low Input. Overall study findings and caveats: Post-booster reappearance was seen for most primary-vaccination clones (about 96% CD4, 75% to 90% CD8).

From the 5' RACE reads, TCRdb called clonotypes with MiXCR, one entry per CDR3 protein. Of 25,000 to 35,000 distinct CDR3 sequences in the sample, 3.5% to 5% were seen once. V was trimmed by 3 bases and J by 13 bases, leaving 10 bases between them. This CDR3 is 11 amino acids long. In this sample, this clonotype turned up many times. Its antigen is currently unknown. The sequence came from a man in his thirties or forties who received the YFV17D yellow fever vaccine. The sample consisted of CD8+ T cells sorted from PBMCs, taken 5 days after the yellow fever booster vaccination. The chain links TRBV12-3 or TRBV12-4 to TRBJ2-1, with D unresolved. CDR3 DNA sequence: TGTGCCAGCAGTTTTAGTAATCGACAGTTCTTC. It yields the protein CASSFSNRQFF.